The source of this T cell receptor (beta chain) is a study of CD8+CD57+ T cells in acquired aplastic anemia. The wider study: Sorted CD4+ and CD8+ cells yielded DNA averaging around 3.2 ug.

Study-wide results and caveats: The number of CD8+ CDR3 sequences shared by patients and controls was roughly 30.

This CDR3 spans 14 amino acids. V was pared by 4 bases and J by 4 bases, with 8 bases of the junction left unmatched. Germline CDR1 is SGHRS and CDR2 is YFSETQ. TCR beta VDJ and CDR3 were profiled, and genomic DNA was the template. TCRdb recomputed calls from the reads with MiXCR, one row per CDR3 protein. The table includes 150,000 to 200,000 distinct CDR3 sequences, approximately 49% detected once. On this clonotype itself: What it binds is not known.

This chain links TRBV5-1 with TRBJ2-7; 7 nucleotides line up with TRBD1. The source material was sorted CD4+, CD8+, or CD8+CD57+ T cells (not recorded which) from PBMCs. This TCR came from a human donor in good health. The CDR3 coding sequence is TGCGCCAGCAGCCAACGGGACAGAGCTTACGAGCAGTACTTC. Translating it yields CASSQRDRAYEQYF.